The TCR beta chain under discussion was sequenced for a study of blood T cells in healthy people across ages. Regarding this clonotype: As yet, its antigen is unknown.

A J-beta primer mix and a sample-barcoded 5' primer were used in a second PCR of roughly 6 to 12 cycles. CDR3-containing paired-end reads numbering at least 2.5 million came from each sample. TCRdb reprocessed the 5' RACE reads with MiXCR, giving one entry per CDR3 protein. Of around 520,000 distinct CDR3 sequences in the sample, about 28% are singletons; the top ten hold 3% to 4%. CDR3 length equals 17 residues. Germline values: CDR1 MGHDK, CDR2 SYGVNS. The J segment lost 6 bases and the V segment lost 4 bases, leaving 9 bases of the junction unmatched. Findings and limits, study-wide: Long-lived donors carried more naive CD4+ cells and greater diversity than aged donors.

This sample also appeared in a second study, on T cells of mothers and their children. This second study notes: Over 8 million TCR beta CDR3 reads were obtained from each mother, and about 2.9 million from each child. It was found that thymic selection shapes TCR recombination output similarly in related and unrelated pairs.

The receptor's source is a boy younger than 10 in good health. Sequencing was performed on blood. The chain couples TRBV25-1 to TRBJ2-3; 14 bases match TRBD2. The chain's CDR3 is CASSGRLAGGRADTQYF. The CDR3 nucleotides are TGTGCCAGCAGTGGCCGACTAGCGGGAGGGCGTGCGGATACGCAGTATTTT.